This T cell receptor beta chain was retrieved from a study of blood T cell repertoires in COVID-19. Study in general: Some COVID-19 samples were acute and others convalescent; all came from the United States, Italy and Spain. From T cells, B-cell-depleted T cells, or PBMCs came the material, which was cDNA or gDNA.

To note about this clone: Compared with germline, one end of the junction differs, possibly owing to a read error.

There are 12 residues in the CDR3. CDR1 is MNHEY and CDR2 is SVGEGT in the germline V gene. As handled by the study authors: By means of reference gene primer amplification, nucleated cell counts were estimated. This table comes from immunoSEQ multiplex PCR, and its TCRdb copy is limited to in-frame clones, with some not included. That table supplies the V and J calls and clone size; D and trimming were determined from the DNA. The sample holds approximately 15,000 clones; approximately 83% are singletons and the top ten take under 25%. Material for sequencing was peripheral blood. The source of this sequence is a woman in her sixties or seventies with acute or convalescent COVID-19. The gene calls are TRBV6-2 or TRBV6-3 and TRBJ1-5; possibly TRBD1 for D (5 bases). Written as DNA, the CDR3 is TGTGCCAGCAGTTACGCCGGGACTCTCTACGATTTT. Its protein product is CASSYAGTLYDF.